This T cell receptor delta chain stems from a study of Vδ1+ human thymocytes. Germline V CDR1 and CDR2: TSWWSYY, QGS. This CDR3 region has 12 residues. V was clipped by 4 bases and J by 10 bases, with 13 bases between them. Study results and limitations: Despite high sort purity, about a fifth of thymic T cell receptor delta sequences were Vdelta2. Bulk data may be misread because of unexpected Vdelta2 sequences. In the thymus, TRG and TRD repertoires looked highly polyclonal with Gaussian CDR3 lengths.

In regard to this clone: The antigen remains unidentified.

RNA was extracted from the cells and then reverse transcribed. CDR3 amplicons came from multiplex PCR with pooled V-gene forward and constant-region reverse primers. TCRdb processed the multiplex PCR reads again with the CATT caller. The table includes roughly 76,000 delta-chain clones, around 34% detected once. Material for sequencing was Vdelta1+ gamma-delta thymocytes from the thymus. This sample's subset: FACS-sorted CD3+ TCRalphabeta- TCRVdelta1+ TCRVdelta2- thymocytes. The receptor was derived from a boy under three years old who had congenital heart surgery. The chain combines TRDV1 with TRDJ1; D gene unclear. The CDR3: CALGVSPTRLIF. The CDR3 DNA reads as TGTGCTCTTGGGGTCAGTCCGACGCGACTCATCTTT.